This entry lists 7 T cell receptor beta chains sequenced from one sample in a study of shared clonotypes between healthy human individuals. Clones were read by immunoSEQ multiplex PCR, and TCRdb kept only the in-frame ones, dropping some. Here the sample spans about 380,000 clones, approximately 96% being singletons. Sequences were obtained from memory CD8+ T cells sorted from blood. Subset given: CD45RO+ cells pooled with CCR7-negative TemRA cells. The receptors here all came from a man under 40 in good health.

The V and J genes are TRBV19 and TRBJ2-1, with D hard to call. Germline V CDR1 and CDR2: LNHDA, SQIVND (reference sequence). The CDR3 spans 16 residues. The V and J ends lost 5 bases and 5 bases respectively, with 19 bases between them. CDR3 protein: CASSQSMLPLDNEQFF. The CDR3 DNA follows: TGTGCCAGTAGTCAAAGTATGCTACCCCTCGACAATGAGCAGTTCTTC.

The rearrangement uses TRBV5-1 and TRBJ2-3; the match to TRBD2 covers 7 bases. This CDR3 is built from 15 residues. J gave up 0 bases and V 4 bases, and 5 bases lay outside the gene matches. Germline CDR1 SGHRS, CDR2 YFSETQ. CDR3 loop: CASSPTSSSTDTQYF. Here the CDR3 DNA reads TGCGCCAGCAGCCCGACTAGCTCTAGCACAGATACGCAGTATTTT.

The rearrangement links TRBV30 to TRBJ2-7; unclear D gene. CDR1 is GTSNPN, CDR2 SVGIG, per germline (reference sequence). CDR3 length: 12 residues. V was cut by 1 base and J by 1 base, with 5 bases left in between. The CDR3: CAWSELSYEQYF. The CDR3, as DNA: TGTGCCTGGAGTGAGCTTTCCTACGAGCAGTACTTC.

The gene calls are TRBV9 and TRBJ1-4; 9 nucleotides line up with TRBD1. With 0 bases clipped from V and 8 bases from J, the junction kept 5 bases outside the gene matches. The CDR3 loop spans 15 amino acids. Germline values: CDR1 SGDLS, CDR2 YYNGEE. CDR3 nucleotide sequence: TGTGCCAGCAGCGTAGGGACAGGGGAGATGGAAAAACTGTTTTTT. It is translated as CASSVGTGEMEKLFF.

The chain combines TRBV9 with TRBJ2-7; D not resolved. Germline V gives CDR1 SGDLS, CDR2 YYNGEE. Trimming removed 9 bases at V and 2 bases at J, with 15 bases between. CDR3 size: 13 residues. The CDR3 here is CAINTGVPYEQYF. The CDR3 DNA sequence: TGTGCCATAAACACCGGAGTTCCCTACGAGCAGTACTTC.

The chain joins TRBV5-6 to TRBJ2-7, with D unclear. The V end was cut by 2 bases, the J end by 6 bases, with 12 bases between. Germline lookup yields CDR1 SGHDT and CDR2 YYEEEE. This CDR3 contains 13 residues. Here the CDR3 DNA reads TGTGCCAGCAGCTTCGCACTGCCTGGCGAGCAGTACTTC. Its translation is CASSFALPGEQYF.

V gene TRBV19 combines with J gene TRBJ1-5, with TRBD1 matching 8 bases. CDR1 is LNHDA, CDR2 SQIVND, per germline (reference sequence). CDR3 size: 17 residues. With 5 bases clipped from V and 0 bases from J, the junction kept 9 bases outside the gene matches. DNA for the CDR3: TGTGCCAGTAGTGCTATGAGGACAGGGCATAGCAATCAGCCCCAGCATTTT. Protein sequence: CASSAMRTGHSNQPQHF.